Sequencing of this T cell receptor beta chain was carried out in a study of blood T cell repertoires in COVID-19 (dated by TCRdb to 2020 to 2022). About the full investigation: The collaborator samples originated in the United States, Italy and Spain and spanned the acute and convalescent phases of COVID-19. The prospective study material was composed of cDNA or gDNA derived from T cells, B-cell-depleted T cells, or PBMCs. Deeply sampled blood TCRbeta repertoires from subjects exposed to, actively infected with, or recovered from COVID-19 were included in the dataset. The repertoires were released in a freely available public database intended as a resource for research on the immune response to SARS-CoV-2. The samples were drawn from two sources: the first 160 participants of the ongoing ImmuneRACE study, and 1,254 subjects contributed by 6 global collaborators. A de-identified subject ID, COVID-19 status, age in years and sex were almost always included in the sample metadata. Where available, HLA class I and class II types were taken from metadata supplied by the sample provider and were not determined by assay-based typing.

Overall results and qualifications from the work: Clinical and demographic metadata were provided uncurated, with the amount varying by source and participant.

In the germline V gene, CDR1 corresponds to MNHEY and CDR2 to SVGAGI. Its CDR3 holds 14 amino acids, cysteine through phenylalanine. CDR3 DNA only is kept here, 42 bases in frame from base 1. Clipping removes 5 bases from V and 4 bases from J, with 5 as the unmatched junction base count. Remarks on this clone: The antigen it recognizes is unknown. The input lacks base qualities; no much larger clone sits a single base away.

The collaborating institutions used their own protocols to collect whole blood in K2EDTA tubes. For TCRbeta analysis, collaborators shipped samples as frozen whole blood, isolated PBMCs, or DNA extracted from either of those sample types. The immunoSEQ Assay, a bias-controlled multiplex PCR, was used to amplify TCRbeta CDR3 regions from genomic DNA. From the authors' description of their analysis: The number of nucleated cells in each sample was estimated from the amplification of reference gene primers within the assay. Sequence reads were collapsed and filtered to measure the absolute abundance of every unique TCRbeta CDR3 rearrangement. For each sample, productive Simpson clonality was calculated by taking the square root of Simpson's diversity index across productive rearrangements. Sourced from immuneACCESS, this table was stored by TCRdb with only in-frame sequences that have V and J called. A share of the clones is absent; for the studies checked, an unresolved V gene accounts for under half, and the remainder has no known explanation. V, J and clone size were drawn from that table, and D and trimming were deduced from the DNA. Present in this sample are about 670,000 clones, around 90% of which were seen just once. Over 0.2% of the sample is in the top ten clones.

The rearranged chain carries TRBV6-5 and TRBJ2-7; 10 junctional bases match TRBD1. The TCR was taken from a woman younger than 30 with acute or convalescent COVID-19. What was sequenced was peripheral blood. This receptor carries the CDR3 CASSPRDRGYEQYF. The DNA sequence is TGTGCCAGCAGTCCCCGGGACAGGGGTTACGAGCAGTACTTC.